What follows describes a single T cell receptor (beta chain). Its antigen is currently not known. Nothing much larger sits one base from this clone, and base qualities are not available. The sample originates from a study of blood T cell repertoires in COVID-19 (dated by TCRdb to the early 2020s). For the wider study: Collaborator samples came from the United States, Italy and Spain and covered acute and convalescent phases of COVID-19. The prospective study material was composed of cDNA or gDNA derived from T cells, B-cell-depleted T cells, or PBMCs. Subjects who had been exposed to COVID-19, were actively infected with it, or had recovered from it provided the deeply sampled blood TCRbeta repertoires that made up the dataset. The repertoires were released in a freely available public database intended as a resource for research on the immune response to SARS-CoV-2. The samples were drawn from the first 160 participants of the ongoing ImmuneRACE study and from over 950 subjects provided by 6 global collaborators. Nearly every sample came with metadata listing a de-identified subject ID, COVID-19 status, age in years and sex. HLA class I and class II types, where available, came from metadata supplied by the sample provider rather than from assay-based typing. On the study overall, not on this receptor specifically: Clinical and demographic metadata were provided uncurated, with the amount varying by source and participant.

TCRbeta CDR3 regions were amplified from genomic DNA using the immunoSEQ Assay, a bias-controlled multiplex PCR. The authors processed their data as follows. Nucleated cell counts per sample were estimated from amplification of reference gene primers within the assay. Sequence reads were collapsed and filtered to measure the absolute abundance of every unique TCRbeta CDR3 rearrangement. For each sample, productive Simpson clonality was calculated by taking the square root of Simpson's diversity index across productive rearrangements. Sourced from immuneACCESS, this table was stored by TCRdb with only in-frame sequences that have V and J called. A share of the clones is absent; for the studies checked, an unresolved V gene accounts for under half, and the remainder has no known explanation. V and J calls and clone size are given by that table; D and trimming were obtained from the DNA. This sample has roughly 300,000 clones in its table, and roughly 91% of those were observed once. The leading ten clones occupy 1.8% of the sample.

From the germline V gene, CDR1 is MDHEN and CDR2 is SYDVKM. V trim: 6 bases; J trim: 8 bases; unmatched bases: 13. The CDR3 measures 16 amino acids from cysteine to phenylalanine. Of the read, only the CDR3 DNA is kept; its 48 bases are in frame from base 1. One collaborating source in Seattle enrolled patients during active infection and followed them longitudinally through the course of disease. The collaborating institutions used their own protocols to collect whole blood in K2EDTA tubes. For TCRbeta analysis, collaborators shipped samples as frozen whole blood, isolated PBMCs, or DNA extracted from either of those sample types.

This clonotype was sampled from a woman aged 25-40 years with COVID-19, enrolled during active disease. Sample: peripheral blood. Recombination joined TRBV28 with TRBJ1-4; the central 9 bases match TRBD1. The DNA sequence reads TGTGCCAGCAGCCAGAACCCCGGGACAGGGAACGAAAAACTGTTTTTT. Translated, it gives CASSQNPGTGNEKLFF.